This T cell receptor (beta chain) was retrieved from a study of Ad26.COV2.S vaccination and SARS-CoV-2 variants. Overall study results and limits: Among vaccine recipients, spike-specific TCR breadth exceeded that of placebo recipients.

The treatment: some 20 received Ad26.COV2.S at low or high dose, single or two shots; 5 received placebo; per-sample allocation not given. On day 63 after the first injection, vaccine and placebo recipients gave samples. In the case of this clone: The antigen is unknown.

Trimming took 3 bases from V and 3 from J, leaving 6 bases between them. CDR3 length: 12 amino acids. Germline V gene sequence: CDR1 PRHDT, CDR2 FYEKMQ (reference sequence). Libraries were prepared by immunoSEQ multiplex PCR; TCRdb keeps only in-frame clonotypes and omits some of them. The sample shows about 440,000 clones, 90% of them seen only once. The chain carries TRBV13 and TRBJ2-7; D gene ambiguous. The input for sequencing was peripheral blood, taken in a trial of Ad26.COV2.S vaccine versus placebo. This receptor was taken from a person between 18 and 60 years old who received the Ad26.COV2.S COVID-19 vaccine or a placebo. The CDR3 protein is CASSFGYYEQYF. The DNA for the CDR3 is TGTGCCAGCAGCTTCGGCTACTACGAGCAGTACTTC.